The 21 T cell receptor beta chains listed next were all sequenced from one sample in a study of blood T cell repertoires in COVID-19. Assay: immunoSEQ multiplex PCR; the TCRdb copy retains only in-frame clones and omits some. The sample shows about 140,000 clones, roughly 84% of them seen only once. The material sequenced was peripheral blood. The receptor source for this set is a man aged 25-45 years with COVID-19, enrolled during active disease.

The V and J genes are TRBV18 and TRBJ1-5, with D maybe TRBD1 (5 bases). The CDR3 has 15 amino acids. The V end lost 4 bases, the J end lost 3 bases, and 13 bases lay between the germline ends. Germline V lookup: CDR1 KGHSH, CDR2 LQKENI. In nucleotides, the CDR3 is TGTGCCAGCTCACTTGGTGCGGGGGACAATCAGCCCCAGCATTTT. It is translated as CASSLGAGDNQPQHF.

This clone occurred a few times. The CDR3 region is CASSLKQGNGDQPQHF. The CDR3 DNA reads as TGTGCCAGCAGTCTTAAACAGGGAAACGGGGATCAGCCCCAGCATTTT. V usage is TRBV5-5 and J usage is TRBJ1-5; TRBD1 is a possible D gene (6 bases). Germline V lookup: CDR1 SGHKS, CDR2 YYEKEE (reference sequence). This CDR3 spans 16 amino acids. The V gene lost 5 bases and the J gene lost 5 bases, with 20 bases spanning the gap.

CDR3 loop: CASSVVSGSTGELFF. The CDR3 bases are TGTGCCAGCAGCGTAGTTAGCGGGAGCACCGGGGAGCTGTTTTTT. The rearrangement links TRBV9 to TRBJ2-2; 9 bases map to TRBD2. Germline V gives CDR1 SGDLS, CDR2 YYNGEE. This CDR3 contains 15 residues. The V segment lost 0 bases and the J segment 4 bases; nucleotides outside the gene matches: 1.

The chain is built from TRBV28 and TRBJ2-5, with TRBD2 matching 7 bases. V trimming: 8 bases; J trimming: 3 bases; junction bases outside the gene matches: 12. The CDR3 has 15 amino acids. The germline V gene encodes CDR1 MDHEN and CDR2 SYDVKM. The CDR3 reads CASWNGASGKETQYF. The CDR3 DNA sequence: TGTGCCAGCTGGAACGGGGCTAGCGGAAAAGAGACCCAGTACTTC.

V and J are TRBV27 and TRBJ1-2, with 7 bases that match TRBD1. V shed 5 bases and J 8 bases; nucleotides not matched to a gene: 11. CDR1 and CDR2 (germline): MNHEY, SMNVEV (reference sequence). The CDR3 has 14 residues. As DNA, the CDR3 is TGTGCCAGCAGTCCTACCCGACAGGGTATCGGCTACACCTTC. Translated, it gives CASSPTRQGIGYTF.

The CDR3 sequence is CASRGRGYEQYF. CDR3 DNA sequence: TGTGCCAGCAGGGGCAGGGGGTACGAGCAGTACTTC. This chain connects TRBV28 to TRBJ2-7; 7 nucleotides agree with TRBD1. Unmatched junction bases numbered 3, after V lost 6 bases and J lost 4 bases. Germline V CDR1 and CDR2: MDHEN, SYDVKM. CDR3 length: 12 residues.

V is TRBV6-6 and J is TRBJ1-3, with TRBD1 as a possible D gene (5 bases). The CDR3 has 13 residues. The V gene lost 6 bases and the J gene lost 1 base, with 7 bases spanning the gap. Germline V gives CDR1 MNHNY, CDR2 SVGAGI (reference sequence). The CDR3 nucleotides are TGTGCCAGCAGCAGGGATTCTGGAAACACCATATATTTT. Amino acids: CASSRDSGNTIYF.

V gene TRBV11-1 combines with J gene TRBJ1-2; 9 positions match TRBD1. The length of the CDR3 is 14 residues. J gave up 9 bases and V 5 bases, and 10 bases lay outside the gene matches. Germline V CDR1 and CDR2: SGHAT, FQDESV (reference sequence). The CDR3 sequence is CASSRGQGSMSYTF. The CDR3 DNA reads as TGTGCCAGCAGCCGCGGACAGGGGAGTATGAGCTACACCTTC.

The chain combines TRBV2 with TRBJ2-1, with D possibly matching TRBD2 (5 bases). Germline-derived CDR1 and CDR2 are SNHLY and FYNNEI. Deletions cut 11 bases from V and 0 bases from J, with 14 bases between. This CDR3 is 14 amino acids long. This chain's CDR3 is CASKEGSSYNEQFF. The CDR3 DNA follows: TGTGCCTCTAAAGAAGGGAGCTCCTACAATGAGCAGTTCTTC.

The V and J genes are TRBV6-5 and TRBJ2-7, with 8 positions matching TRBD1. There are 12 residues in the CDR3. The ends lost 7 bases at V and 7 bases at J; junction bases unmatched: 6. In germline, CDR1 is MNHEY, CDR2 SVGAGI. CDR3 nucleotides: TGTGCCAGCAATCAGGGGGCGCGGGAGCAGTACTTC. Its translation is CASNQGAREQYF.

V usage is TRBV13 and J usage is TRBJ1-2; no clear D. The CDR3 covers 16 residues. CDR1 is PRHDT and CDR2 is FYEKMQ in the germline V gene (reference sequence). V lost 0 bases to trimming and J lost 0 bases, with 11 bases between them. The CDR3 reads CASSLGQGSTNYGYTF. In DNA, the CDR3 is TGTGCCAGCAGCTTAGGCCAAGGGAGTACTAACTATGGCTACACCTTC.

This chain uses TRBV27 with TRBJ2-3; a weak D match, TRBD2 (6 bases). V was clipped by 3 bases and J by 2 bases, with 9 bases between them. The CDR3 runs 14 residues. Germline lookup yields CDR1 MNHEY and CDR2 SMNVEV (reference sequence). The CDR3 DNA reads TGTGCCAGCAGTTTTGGGGGGTACACAGATACGCAGTATTTT. Translated: CASSFGGYTDTQYF.

The chain couples TRBV27 to TRBJ1-1; TRBD1 is a possible D gene (5 bases). CDR1 is MNHEY, CDR2 SMNVEV, per germline (reference sequence). V lost 5 bases and J 3 bases, leaving 10 bases between the germline ends. The CDR3 contains 13 residues. CDR3 DNA: TGTGCCAGCAGTAGCGGGGCTTACACTGAAGCTTTCTTT. The encoded protein is CASSSGAYTEAFF.

The J gene is TRBJ1-4, the V gene TRBV24-1; no reliable D call. The CDR3 totals 14 residues. CDR1 is KGHDR and CDR2 is SFDVKD in the germline V gene. The V end lost 3 bases, the J end lost 4 bases, and 8 bases lay between the germline ends. For the CDR3, the DNA is TGTGCCACCAGTGATCCCGGTTTTAATGAAAAACTGTTTTTT. Translating gives CATSDPGFNEKLFF.

V and J are TRBV18 and TRBJ1-4; the D is unclear. Trimming removed 5 bases from V and 0 bases from J, with 10 bases in between. The CDR3 length is 15 residues. Germline V CDR1 and CDR2: KGHSH, LQKENI. In DNA form, the CDR3 reads TGTGCCAGCTCAACCATCAGATCAACTAATGAAAAACTGTTTTTT. Residues: CASSTIRSTNEKLFF.

J is TRBJ2-7 and V is TRBV6-6, with 14 bases aligning to TRBD2. Trimming took 5 bases from V and 5 from J; bases not matched to a gene: 5. Per germline, CDR1 MNHNY and CDR2 SVGAGI (reference sequence). The CDR3 spans 15 residues. The CDR3 is CASSMGLAGVDEQYF. Here the CDR3 DNA reads TGTGCCAGCAGTATGGGACTAGCGGGAGTTGACGAGCAGTACTTC.

The genes are TRBV28 and TRBJ2-1; possible D gene TRBD2, 6 bases. V was shortened by 3 bases and J by 0 bases, with 9 bases between the two germline ends. CDR1 and CDR2 (germline): MDHEN, SYDVKM. This CDR3 is 15 amino acids long. CDR3 amino acids: CASSLGRNSYNEQFF. The DNA of the CDR3 is TGTGCCAGCAGTTTGGGGAGGAACTCCTACAATGAGCAGTTCTTC.

The CDR3 region is CSVLTGFDQPQHF. CDR3 nucleotide sequence: TGCAGCGTTTTAACAGGGTTTGATCAGCCCCAGCATTTT. The chain links TRBV29-1 to TRBJ1-5, with TRBD1 as a possible D gene (6 bases). V lost 5 bases to trimming and J lost 5 bases, with 13 bases between them. The CDR3 is 13 residues long. The germline V gene has CDR1 SQVTM and CDR2 ANQGSEA.

The chain has TRBV30 and TRBJ2-5; D unclear. The CDR3 spans 13 residues. Germline CDR1 is GTSNPN and CDR2 is SVGIG (reference sequence). V lost 1 base and J 1 base, leaving 7 bases between the germline ends. The CDR3 is CAWSGLSQETQYF. CDR3 bases: TGTGCCTGGAGTGGGTTGAGCCAAGAGACCCAGTACTTC.

This clone was seen a handful of times. V and J are TRBV7-3 and TRBJ2-7, with 7 bases that match TRBD1. This CDR3 is built from 13 residues. Trimming cost V 5 bases and J 6 bases; bases outside gene matches: 7. The germline CDR1 and CDR2 sequences are SGHTA and FQGTGA. The CDR3 DNA is TGTGCCAGCAGCACAATAGCAGGGGGCGAGCAGTACTTC. It codes for CASSTIAGGEQYF.

The chain links TRBV6-5 to TRBJ2-7; D possibly corresponds to TRBD2 (5 bases). Trimming removed 4 bases at V and 11 bases at J, with 18 bases between. The CDR3 loop spans 13 amino acids. CDR1 is MNHEY and CDR2 is SVGAGI in the germline V gene. CDR3: CASSLEEGSVKYF. The DNA for the CDR3 is TGTGCCAGCAGTTTAGAAGAGGGATCGGTGAAGTACTTC.